These 28 T cell receptor beta chains were sequenced from one sample in a study of blood T cell repertoires in COVID-19. Measured with immunoSEQ multiplex PCR; TCRdb has only the in-frame clones, and not every one. The sample holds about 120,000 clones, 88% seen once. Sequenced: peripheral blood. The source is a woman aged 45-65 years with acute or convalescent COVID-19.

This clone was seen a handful of times. CDR3 DNA: TGTGCCAGTACCACCCTCAGGGGCTACACTGAAGCTTTCTTT. It yields the protein CASTTLRGYTEAFF. This sequence joins TRBV19 and TRBJ1-1; D is perhaps TRBD1 (6 bases). Germline CDR1 reads LNHDA; CDR2 reads SQIVND (reference sequence). V lost 7 bases and J 3 bases, leaving 15 bases between the germline ends. The CDR3 spans 14 residues.

The chain recombines TRBV25-1 with TRBJ2-5; D is uncertain. The CDR3 totals 15 residues. Germline CDR1 reads MGHDK; CDR2 reads SYGVNS. V lost 7 bases and J 2 bases, leaving 17 bases between the germline ends. CDR3 coding DNA: TGTGCCAGCACCAACTCGAGACACCTTCAAGAGACCCAGTACTTC. It encodes CASTNSRHLQETQYF.

This sequence joins TRBV5-4 and TRBJ2-3, with D tentatively TRBD2 (5 bases). From germline, CDR1 is SGHNT and CDR2 YYREEE (reference sequence). CDR3 length: 13 residues. V lost 2 bases and J 1 base, leaving 5 bases between the germline ends. CDR3 in amino acids: CASSFGGTDTQYF. The CDR3 DNA reads TGTGCCAGCAGCTTCGGGGGCACAGATACGCAGTATTTT.

This rearrangement joins TRBV28 to TRBJ2-1, with TRBD2 identical over 11 bases. The CDR3 loop spans 17 amino acids. Germline loops: CDR1 MDHEN, CDR2 SYDVKM. J gave up 9 bases and V 5 bases, and 15 bases lay outside the gene matches. As DNA, the CDR3 is TGTGCCAGCAGTGAAATTAGCGGGAGGGAACGGGTCGGTGAGCAGTTCTTC. The encoded protein is CASSEISGRERVGEQFF.

The V gene is TRBV11-3, the J gene TRBJ2-5; 9 bases agree with TRBD1. Germline trimming cut 5 bases from V and 5 bases from J; bases unmatched to any gene: 9. Looked up from germline, CDR1 is SGHNT and CDR2 is YENEEA. The CDR3 length is 15 residues. The CDR3 nucleotides read TGTGCCAGCAGCAAGAGGACAGGGGTAATGGAGACCCAGTACTTC. It codes for CASSKRTGVMETQYF.

The J gene is TRBJ2-3, the V gene TRBV14; D remains unclear. V was clipped by 8 bases and J by 3 bases, with 12 bases between them. The CDR3 has 13 residues. The V gene's germline CDR1 is SGHDN and CDR2 FVKESK. CDR3 sequence (DNA): TGTGCCAGCGCACGGGTGAGGACAGATACGCAGTATTTT. Residues: CASARVRTDTQYF.

The chain joins TRBV3-1 (or the pseudogene TRBV3-2) to TRBJ2-1; 9 bases are shared with TRBD1. The CDR3 covers 14 residues. V shed 6 bases, J shed 5 bases, and the junction held 5 bases outside the gene matches. From germline, CDR1 is LGHDT and CDR2 YNNKEL (reference sequence). CDR3 DNA sequence: TGTGCCAGCAGTCCCGGGACAGGGAACAATGAGCAGTTCTTC. Amino acids: CASSPGTGNNEQFF.

In its sample, this clone was seen once. The chain joins TRBV27 to TRBJ1-1; D remains unclear. This CDR3 has 12 amino acids. V gave up 5 bases and J gave up 4 bases, with 8 bases separating them. The germline CDR1 and CDR2 sequences are MNHEY and SMNVEV (reference sequence). CDR3 DNA: TGTGCCAGCAGTCCTCGGGGCACTGAAGCTTTCTTT. This encodes CASSPRGTEAFF.

The rearrangement uses TRBV19 and TRBJ2-5; 8 positions agree with TRBD1. This CDR3 region has 15 residues. Germline CDR1 reads LNHDA; CDR2 reads SQIVND (reference sequence). The V gene end was trimmed by 4 bases and the J gene end by 1 base; junction bases not matched to a gene: 5. CDR3 loop: CASSKRTGSQETQYF. CDR3 nucleotide sequence: TGTGCCAGTAGTAAACGGACAGGGAGCCAAGAGACCCAGTACTTC.

The chain's CDR3 is CASSHATSGRGNEQFF. DNA for the CDR3: TGTGCCAGCAGCCACGCAACTAGCGGGAGGGGTAATGAGCAGTTCTTC. This sequence joins TRBV5-4 and TRBJ2-1; 13 bases fit TRBD2. The CDR3 has 16 residues. Germline V lookup: CDR1 SGHNT, CDR2 YYREEE (reference sequence). The junction had 8 bases not matched to a gene; V was cut back by 4 bases and J by 7 bases.

The chain joins TRBV27 to TRBJ1-2, with 8 bases aligning to TRBD1. Trimming removed 6 bases from V and 6 bases from J; junction bases left unmatched: 15. CDR3 size: 16 residues. Germline V gene lookup returns CDR1 MNHEY and CDR2 SMNVEV (reference sequence). The DNA for the CDR3 is TGTGCCAGCAGCCCACAGGACAGGGCATACTTCGATGGCTACACCTTC. This codes for CASSPQDRAYFDGYTF.

There are a few counts of this clone. The chain joins TRBV14 to TRBJ1-6, with D hard to call. Per germline, CDR1 SGHDN and CDR2 FVKESK. There are 14 residues in the CDR3. V lost 0 bases and J 8 bases, leaving 8 bases between the germline ends. CDR3 nucleotides: TGTGCCAGCAGCCAAGAGAGGAGGGATTCACCCCTCCACTTT. As protein: CASSQERRDSPLHF.

V usage is TRBV18 and J usage is TRBJ2-3, with unresolved D. CDR1 and CDR2 (germline): KGHSH, LQKENI. The CDR3 runs to 14 residues. V lost 0 bases and J 4 bases, leaving 8 bases between the germline ends. The CDR3 DNA is TGTGCCAGCTCACCACCCTCGGTGTCAGATACGCAGTATTTT. Its protein product is CASSPPSVSDTQYF.

The chain joins TRBV19 to TRBJ2-7; the D gene is possibly TRBD1 (5 bases). This CDR3 comprises 14 residues. CDR1 and CDR2 (germline): LNHDA, SQIVND (reference sequence). Trimming took 1 base from V and 4 from J, leaving 11 bases between them. CDR3 in DNA: TGTGCCAGTAGTATAGGGGCAGGGCGATACGAGCAGTACTTC. Translating it yields CASSIGAGRYEQYF.

The CDR3 here is CASSPTGLPFAYEQYF. The CDR3 DNA reads TGTGCCAGTAGTCCCACCGGACTTCCGTTCGCCTACGAGCAGTACTTC. V gene TRBV19 combines with J gene TRBJ2-7, with a tentative D call TRBD2 (5 bases). Between the trimmed V and J ends, which lost 5 bases and 2 bases, there was a span of 19 bases. The CDR3 sequence is 16 residues long. Looked up from germline, CDR1 is LNHDA and CDR2 is SQIVND (reference sequence).

The V and J genes are TRBV9 and TRBJ1-2, with D possibly TRBD1 on 6 matching bases. Trimming left V 3 bases short and J 3 bases short, with 18 bases between. CDR1 is SGDLS, CDR2 YYNGEE, per germline. The CDR3 spans 16 residues. The CDR3 nucleotides are TGTGCCAGCAGCGCTAGTGGGGGCAGGGGAGACTATGGCTACACCTTC. Translated, it gives CASSASGGRGDYGYTF.

Here the CDR3 reads CASSPSPAGMQFF. DNA of the CDR3: TGCGCCAGCAGTCCCTCCCCGGCGGGGATGCAGTTCTTC. The rearrangement joins TRBV10-1 to TRBJ2-1, with D possibly TRBD2 on 6 matching bases. Per germline, CDR1 WNHNN and CDR2 SYGVQD (reference sequence). V was trimmed by 5 bases and J by 12 bases, leaving 17 bases between them. The CDR3 has 13 residues.

The V call is TRBV28, the J call TRBJ2-7; D is undetermined. The CDR3 sequence is 12 residues long. Trimming took off 5 bases at V and 7 bases at J, with 12 bases between the two ends. Germline V gene lookup returns CDR1 MDHEN and CDR2 SYDVKM. CDR3 coding DNA: TGTGCCAGCAGTCTCCGTACCGGGGAGCAGTACTTC. Residues: CASSLRTGEQYF. Using reference TRBV28 and TRBJ2-7 for the parts outside the CDR3, the full variable domain is DVKVTQSSRYLVKRTGEKVFLECVQDMDHENMFWYRQDPGLGLRLIYFSYDVKMKEKGDIPEGYSVSREKKERFSLILESASTNQTSMYLCASSLRTGEQYFGPGTRLTVT.

The J gene is TRBJ2-3, the V gene TRBV6-5; TRBD2 agrees at 9 bases. The V segment lost 6 bases and the J segment 7 bases; nucleotides outside the gene matches: 8. The CDR3 totals 14 residues. Looked up from germline, CDR1 is MNHEY and CDR2 is SVGAGI. Here the CDR3 DNA reads TGTGCCAGCAGCCAGCGGGAGGATTTCCATACGCAGTATTTT. This codes for CASSQREDFHTQYF.

The V call is TRBV15, the J call TRBJ2-1; D is undetermined. This CDR3 has 17 amino acids. Trimming stripped 0 bases from V and 2 bases from J, with 14 bases between. Per the germline V gene, CDR1 is LNHNV and CDR2 is YYDKDF (reference sequence). CDR3 residues: CATSRDYDLRTYNEQFF. The CDR3 DNA is TGTGCCACCAGCAGAGATTATGATCTACGAACCTACAATGAGCAGTTCTTC.

The chain has TRBV14 and TRBJ2-7, with D tentatively TRBD1 (5 bases). Germline V gene sequence: CDR1 SGHDN, CDR2 FVKESK. The V and J ends lost 1 base and 4 bases respectively, with 14 bases between them. This CDR3 contains 15 residues. CDR3 protein: CASSQGSGPFYEQYF. CDR3 in DNA: TGTGCCAGCAGCCAAGGCTCAGGGCCTTTTTACGAGCAGTACTTC. The complete variable domain, with remaining parts taken from reference TRBV14 and TRBJ2-7, reads EAGVTQFPSHSVIEKGQTVTLRCDPISGHDNLYWYRRVMGKEIKFLLHFVKESKQDESGMPNNRFLAERTGGTYSTLKVQPAELEDSGVYFCASSQGSGPFYEQYFGPGTRLTVT.

This chain connects TRBV5-1 to TRBJ2-7, with D perhaps matching TRBD1 (5 bases). V lost 1 base and J lost 5, with 10 bases in between. Germline V gene lookup returns CDR1 SGHRS and CDR2 YFSETQ. The CDR3 has 13 residues. The chain's CDR3 is CASSLSGKHEQYF. The CDR3 DNA reads as TGCGCCAGCAGCTTGTCAGGGAAACACGAGCAGTACTTC.

The chain recombines TRBV2 with TRBJ1-1, with D possibly TRBD1 on 6 matching bases. This CDR3 contains 13 residues. V lost 6 bases and J 0 bases, leaving 8 bases between the germline ends. Per the germline V gene, CDR1 is SNHLY and CDR2 is FYNNEI. For the CDR3, the DNA is TGTGCCAGCAGCAGGGGTTTGAACACTGAAGCTTTCTTT. Translating it yields CASSRGLNTEAFF.

This clone was picked up a small number of times. The chain combines TRBV9 with TRBJ2-3, with 9 positions matching TRBD2. This CDR3 is built from 17 residues. The junction had 10 bases not matched to a gene; V was cut back by 0 bases and J by 5 bases. CDR1 is SGDLS and CDR2 is YYNGEE in the germline V gene. The CDR3 nucleotides read TGTGCCAGCAGCGTAGGGAGGATAGCGGGAGTGGTAGATACGCAGTATTTT. As protein: CASSVGRIAGVVDTQYF.

The chain combines TRBV19 with TRBJ1-1; D unresolved. The CDR3 length is 15 residues. Trimming pared 2 bases from V and 7 bases from J, leaving 17 bases between. Germline CDR1 is LNHDA and CDR2 is SQIVND (reference sequence). The CDR3 nucleotides are TGTGCCAGTAGTATATCCCCTGGCGGGAGATTTGAAGCTTTCTTT. Its translation: CASSISPGGRFEAFF. The full variable domain, rest sourced from reference TRBV19 and TRBJ1-1, is DGGITQSPKYLFRKEGQNVTLSCEQNLNHDAMYWYRQDPGQGLRLIYYSQIVNDFQKGDIAEGYSVSREKKESFPLTVTSAQKNPTAFYLCASSISPGGRFEAFFGQGTRLTVV.

The chain employs TRBV6-5 and TRBJ2-2; no clear D gene. Deletions cut 6 bases from V and 7 bases from J, with 12 bases between. This CDR3 is built from 13 residues. Germline assignment: CDR1 MNHEY and CDR2 SVGAGI. In DNA form, the CDR3 reads TGTGCCAGCAGGTCTCCAAACGGCGGGGAGCTGTTTTTT. This codes for CASRSPNGGELFF.

This clone showed up just once. The chain is built from TRBV29-1 and TRBJ2-1, with TRBD2 identical over 14 bases. The germline CDR1 and CDR2 sequences are SQVTM and ANQGSEA. The CDR3 runs to 14 residues. V was clipped by 6 bases and J by 7 bases; unmatched bases: 5. The CDR3 sequence: CSVAGTSGSNEQFF. The CDR3 DNA sequence: TGCAGCGTCGCCGGGACTAGCGGGAGTAATGAGCAGTTCTTC.

This chain connects TRBV28 to TRBJ2-1; the match to TRBD2 covers 9 bases. Trimming cost V 3 bases and J 3 bases; bases outside gene matches: 15. There are 19 residues in the CDR3. CDR1 and CDR2 from the germline V gene are MDHEN and SYDVKM. As DNA, the CDR3 is TGTGCCAGCAGTTTGAGGAGCGGGAGGCGGGGGGAGGGCTACAATGAGCAGTTCTTC. It yields the protein CASSLRSGRRGEGYNEQFF.